This T cell receptor (beta chain) originates from a study of blood T cell repertoires in COVID-19. Background on the study: There were acute and convalescent COVID-19 samples, and they came from the United States, Italy and Spain. The cDNA or gDNA used as material had been derived from T cells, B-cell-depleted T cells, or PBMCs.

Trimming shortened V by 0 bases and J by 0 bases, and 11 bases separated the two germline ends. Per germline, CDR1 SGHRS and CDR2 YFSETQ. This CDR3 spans 16 amino acids. Original handling: Counts of nucleated cells, estimated from reference gene primer amplification, were obtained. Sequencing was performed with immunoSEQ multiplex PCR; in TCRdb, only in-frame clones are kept and a portion is missing. For V, J and clone size, that table is used; D and trimming come from the DNA. Of under 150,000 clones detected, around four fifths appear once; the ten largest clones hold 35% to 45%. This TCR came from a human donor in a cohort sampled during active COVID-19. V usage is TRBV5-1 and J usage is TRBJ2-3; D might be TRBD1 (5 bases). The sequencing input was peripheral blood. CDR3 sequence reads: CASSLEGLGSTDTQYF. The CDR3 bases are TGCGCCAGCAGCTTGGAGGGGTTGGGAAGCACAGATACGCAGTATTTT.